Listed below are T cell receptor beta chains from one sample, sequenced in a study of blood T cells in healthy people across ages. TCRdb passed the 5' RACE reads through MiXCR, listing each CDR3 protein once. The data contain about 670,000 distinct CDR3 sequences, more than 45% of them singletons. Source material: blood. These receptors were taken from a woman of 80 years or more in good health. Each CDR3 is given with its conserved first and last residue. The order of the fields is J gene, V gene, clone size, D gene, CDR3 DNA, CDR3 protein. D genes are given only for firm matches. Clone size is shown for a subset of rows, as once, few, many or a class of expanded clone.

TRBJ2-5	TRBV20-1	.	.	TGCAGTGCTAGATACGGAAGGGAGACCCAGTACTTC	CSARYGRETQYF
TRBJ2-3	TRBV6-5	.	TRBD2	TGTGCCAGCAGTTATCCAGCGGGGGACCCAGATACGCAGTATTTT	CASSYPAGDPDTQYF
TRBJ2-3	TRBV4-2	.	.	TGTGCCAGCAGCCAAGGGGTCCGGGGGCGCGCAGATACGCAGTATTTT	CASSQGVRGRADTQYF
TRBJ2-6	TRBV27	.	TRBD2	TGTGCCAGCAGCACCCTGGGAGGGGTAGTGGCAGGGGCCAACGTCCTGACTTTC	CASSTLGGVVAGANVLTF
TRBJ2-3	TRBV5-1	.	TRBD2	TGCACCAGCACTCAAACCGGGAGGGATACAGATACGCAGTATTTT	CTSTQTGRDTDTQYF
TRBJ1-5	TRBV6-2/TRBV6-3	once	TRBD1	TGTGTCAGCAGCCGCATGACAGGGCTCTTCAATCAGCCCCAGCATTTT	CVSSRMTGLFNQPQHF
TRBJ2-5	TRBV2	.	.	TGTGCCAGCAGTGATTCTAGTTACAATGAGCAGTACTTC	CASSDSSYNEQYF
TRBJ2-6	TRBV29-1	many	.	TGCAGCGTAAAAAGTGGGGCCAACGTCCTGACTTTC	CSVKSGANVLTF
TRBJ2-1	TRBV7-3	many	.	TGTGCCAGCAGCTTCCAGGGGATGTTGAATGAGCAGTTCTTC	CASSFQGMLNEQFF
TRBJ2-7	TRBV18	.	.	TGTGCCAGCTCACCAGGAAAATCCCCTTACGAGCAGTACTTC	CASSPGKSPYEQYF